The 26 T cell receptor beta chains presented below share a single source sample, sequenced in a study of radiotherapy plus CTLA-4 blockade in lung cancer. Assay used: immunoSEQ multiplex PCR; TCRdb lists only in-frame clones, some missing. The sample includes roughly 30,000 clones, about 75% of them seen just once. The sample in question was peripheral blood, obtained from a patient treated with radiotherapy plus ipilimumab. Receptors were obtained from a human donor with non-small cell lung cancer that progressed on radiotherapy plus ipilimumab.

The chain's CDR3 is CASSFPTGHLYGYTF. Written as DNA, the CDR3 is TGTGCCAGCAGTTTCCCGACAGGCCACCTATATGGCTACACCTTC. The chain couples TRBV28 to TRBJ1-2, with D perhaps TRBD1 (6 bases). The V end lost 3 bases, the J end lost 5 bases, and 16 bases lay between the germline ends. Germline loops: CDR1 MDHEN, CDR2 SYDVKM. The CDR3 is 15 amino acids.

V and J are TRBV4-1 and TRBJ2-5; D may be TRBD2 (6 bases). Per germline, CDR1 MGHRA and CDR2 YSYEKL. V shed 1 base and J shed 7 bases, with 22 bases lying between them. The CDR3 sequence is 17 residues long. CDR3 sequence (DNA): TGCGCCAGCAGCCAAGTTGACGGGACTCCTCAGGAGGGGACCCAGTACTTC. Encoded protein: CASSQVDGTPQEGTQYF.

This chain joins TRBV5-4 and TRBJ2-3; 12 bases line up with TRBD2. Trimming took 4 bases from V and 13 from J; bases not matched to a gene: 16. CDR1 is SGHNT, CDR2 YYREEE, per germline (reference sequence). The CDR3 consists of 16 residues. The CDR3 coding sequence is TGTGCCAGCAGCGCTAGCGGGGGGGCCGGCCACACCCAGAAGTATTTT. It is translated as CASSASGGAGHTQKYF.

This chain joins TRBV6-1 and TRBJ2-7; 7 bases line up with TRBD2. Germline CDR1 reads MNHNS; CDR2 reads SASEGT. The CDR3 has 15 residues. The trim removed 8 bases at V and 1 base at J, leaving 11 bases unmatched. The CDR3 loop reads CASSEGRGISYEQYF. In DNA, the CDR3 is TGTGCCAGCTCAGAGGGGCGGGGGATTTCCTACGAGCAGTACTTC.

The rearrangement links TRBV5-3 to TRBJ1-2; TRBD1 matches at 7 bases. TRBV5-3 is an ORF, with its function uncertain. The V and J ends lost 4 bases and 3 bases, in that order; junction bases with no gene match: 15. CDR3 size: 17 residues. CDR3 bases: TGTGCCAGAAGCGGCCGGGACAGTTTTCTTGACTACTATGGCTACACCTTC. Translating gives CARSGRDSFLDYYGYTF.

The gene calls are TRBV11-1 and TRBJ2-3; 10 bases match TRBD2. Germline-derived CDR1 and CDR2 are SGHAT and FQDESV (reference sequence). J lost 6 bases, V lost 4 bases, and 4 bases had no gene match. This CDR3 is built from 14 residues. The CDR3 is CASSYGLAADTQYF. The CDR3 DNA is TGTGCCAGCAGCTATGGACTAGCGGCCGATACGCAGTATTTT.

V and J are TRBV5-4 and TRBJ1-2, with 10 nucleotides matching TRBD1. This CDR3 comprises 16 residues. Per germline, CDR1 SGHNT and CDR2 YYREEE (reference sequence). The V segment lost 3 bases and the J segment 2 bases; nucleotides outside the gene matches: 7. DNA of the CDR3: TGTGCCAGCAGCTCTAGAGACAGGGGGCGGAACTATGGCTACACCTTC. Amino acids: CASSSRDRGRNYGYTF.

The table lists this clone with a count of one. The V and J genes are TRBV5-6 and TRBJ1-1; TRBD1 might be the D (5 bases). The CDR3 is made up of 15 amino acids. From germline, CDR1 is SGHDT and CDR2 YYEEEE. Trimming cost V 4 bases and J 7 bases, with 20 bases left between them. The CDR3 DNA sequence: TGTGCCAGCAGCCGCGGCGGGGCGTCCAGCGGTGAAGCTTTCTTT. The encoded protein is CASSRGGASSGEAFF.

This clone is a singleton in its sample. Written as DNA, the CDR3 is TGTGCCAGCAGTTCCGGACAGGGTAGCCCCAATCAGCCCCAGCATTTT. Translation: CASSSGQGSPNQPQHF. The V and J genes are TRBV28 and TRBJ1-5; 8 bases align to TRBD1. Looked up from germline, CDR1 is MDHEN and CDR2 is SYDVKM. After removal of 4 bases from V and 3 bases from J, the junction contained 8 bases not matched to a gene. The CDR3 is made up of 16 amino acids.

The chain recombines TRBV7-9 with TRBJ2-1; 11 nucleotides match TRBD1. The CDR3 contains 14 residues. With V trimmed by 4 bases and J by 9 bases, 5 bases remained unmatched. The germline CDR1 and CDR2 sequences are SEHNR and FQNEAQ (reference sequence). In nucleotides, the CDR3 is TGTGCCAGCAGCTCGGACAGGGGGCGAGGTGAGCAGTTCTTC. The encoded protein is CASSSDRGRGEQFF. Full variable domain (outside the CDR3, taken from reference TRBV7-9 and TRBJ2-1): DTGVSQNPRHKITKRGQNVTFRCDPISEHNRLYWYRQTLGQGPEFLTYFQNEAQLEKSRLLSDRFSAERPKGSFSTLEIQRTEQGDSAMYLCASSSDRGRGEQFFGPGTRLTVL.

The chain recombines TRBV5-4 with TRBJ2-5; D is unresolved. The germline CDR1 and CDR2 sequences are SGHNT and YYREEE (reference sequence). V was shortened by 2 bases and J by 5 bases, with 4 bases between the two germline ends. The CDR3 has 11 amino acids. DNA for the CDR3: TGTGCCAGCAGCTTTGGTGAGACCCAGTACTTC. Encoded protein: CASSFGETQYF.

The chain uses TRBV27 and TRBJ2-7; D is perhaps TRBD1 (6 bases). The CDR3 covers 14 residues. Trimming took 3 bases from V and 9 from J, leaving 18 bases between them. Germline V gives CDR1 MNHEY, CDR2 SMNVEV (reference sequence). DNA for the CDR3: TGTGCCAGCAGTTTTATGGGGGCCGCCGGGTGGCAGTACTTC. It codes for CASSFMGAAGWQYF.

J is TRBJ2-7 and V is TRBV5-5; D unresolved. The germline V and J ends were trimmed by 0 bases and 4 bases, with 5 bases remaining between them. The CDR3 has 12 residues. The germline gives CDR1 SGHKS, CDR2 YYEKEE (reference sequence). The CDR3 nucleotides read TGTGCCAGCAGCTTGGAGGGATACGAGCAGTACTTC. Its translation is CASSLEGYEQYF.

The rearrangement links TRBV6-5 to TRBJ2-7; 8 positions match TRBD1. The germline CDR1 and CDR2 sequences are MNHEY and SVGAGI. The V gene end was trimmed by 6 bases and the J gene end by 0 bases; junction bases not matched to a gene: 7. The CDR3 is 15 residues long. For the CDR3, the DNA is TGTGCCAGCAGCTGGACAGGGTCGAGCTCCTACGAGCAGTACTTC. Its translation is CASSWTGSSSYEQYF.

The gene calls are TRBV7-9 and TRBJ1-1; no clear D. Germline V gives CDR1 SEHNR, CDR2 FQNEAQ (reference sequence). The CDR3 is made up of 11 amino acids. The ends were cut back, 0 bases at V and 5 bases at J, with 1 base in the middle. The CDR3 is CASSLATEAFF. In DNA form, the CDR3 reads TGTGCCAGCAGCTTAGCGACTGAAGCTTTCTTT. Together with reference TRBV7-9 and TRBJ1-1, the CDR3 gives the full variable domain: DTGVSQNPRHKITKRGQNVTFRCDPISEHNRLYWYRQTLGQGPEFLTYFQNEAQLEKSRLLSDRFSAERPKGSFSTLEIQRTEQGDSAMYLCASSLATEAFFGQGTRLTVV.

The V and J genes are TRBV7-6 and TRBJ1-2; 9 bases line up with TRBD1. Germline trimming cut 5 bases from V and 5 bases from J; bases unmatched to any gene: 9. The CDR3 totals 15 residues. CDR1 SGHVS and CDR2 FNYEAQ come from the germline V gene. CDR3 residues: CASSPEDRGGYGYTF. As DNA, the CDR3 is TGTGCCAGCAGCCCAGAGGACAGGGGAGGATATGGCTACACCTTC.

This rearrangement joins TRBV6-5 to TRBJ1-1; no firm D call. Trimming removed 2 bases at V and 10 bases at J, with 14 bases between. The germline V gene encodes CDR1 MNHEY and CDR2 SVGAGI. This CDR3 region has 13 residues. The CDR3 coding sequence is TGTGCCAGCAGTTACAAGGGCGGCGGTGGAGCTTTCTTT. Translated: CASSYKGGGGAFF.

The rearrangement uses TRBV5-1 and TRBJ2-2; D possibly corresponds to TRBD1 (6 bases). Deletions cut 0 bases from V and 0 bases from J, with 9 bases between. CDR1 SGHRS and CDR2 YFSETQ come from the germline V gene. CDR3 size: 16 residues. DNA for the CDR3: TGCGCCAGCAGCTTGGTGGGGGCCGCGAACACCGGGGAGCTGTTTTTT. Its protein product is CASSLVGAANTGELFF.

The chain uses TRBV20-1 and TRBJ2-7; no reliable D call. The V end lost 6 bases, the J end lost 2 bases, and 8 bases lay between the germline ends. The V gene's germline CDR1 is DFQATT and CDR2 SNEGSKA (reference sequence). The CDR3 has 11 residues. CDR3 protein: CSAPITYEQYF. The DNA of the CDR3 is TGCAGTGCACCCATAACCTACGAGCAGTACTTC.

The chain links TRBV27 to TRBJ2-6, with D unclear. This CDR3 spans 12 amino acids. Trimming pared 11 bases from V and 4 bases from J, leaving 9 bases between. From germline, CDR1 is MNHEY and CDR2 SMNVEV (reference sequence). CDR3 DNA sequence: TGTGCCTGCGGTCAGGGGGCCAACGTCCTGACTTTC. Encoded protein: CACGQGANVLTF.

The table lists this clone with a few counts. V usage is TRBV4-2 and J usage is TRBJ1-2, with a weak D call TRBD1 (6 bases). Germline loops: CDR1 LGHNA, CDR2 YNFKEQ. This CDR3 region has 14 residues. V lost 0 bases and J lost 8, with 13 bases in between. CDR3 DNA: TGTGCCAGCAGCCAAGAATACGCGGGGGGCGGCTACACCTTC. Translating it yields CASSQEYAGGGYTF.

The V gene is TRBV10-3, the J gene TRBJ1-1; D is ambiguous. This CDR3 has 16 amino acids. Germline-derived CDR1 and CDR2 are ENHRY and SYGVKD. The V gene lost 2 bases and the J gene lost 1 base, with 14 bases spanning the gap. The CDR3 nucleotides read TGTGCCATCAGTGAGCTAGAGGTCGGAGAGAACACTGAAGCTTTCTTT. Protein sequence: CAISELEVGENTEAFF.

V usage is TRBV2 and J usage is TRBJ2-1; 11 bases are a match to TRBD2. With 6 bases clipped from V and 4 bases from J, the junction kept 8 bases outside the gene matches. The V gene's germline CDR1 is SNHLY and CDR2 FYNNEI. This CDR3 is 16 amino acids long. CDR3 loop: CASSGVGLAAYNEQFF. CDR3 bases: TGTGCCAGCAGCGGAGTGGGACTAGCGGCATACAATGAGCAGTTCTTC.

DNA for the CDR3: TGTGCCAGCAGCCTACAGGGGGCTGGCGGGGAGCTGTTTTTT. It codes for CASSLQGAGGELFF. V is TRBV11-3 and J is TRBJ2-2, with TRBD1 identical over 9 bases. V was clipped by 5 bases and J by 7 bases; unmatched bases: 5. This CDR3 is 14 amino acids long. Germline V lookup: CDR1 SGHNT, CDR2 YENEEA. The whole variable domain, filled in from reference TRBV11-3 and TRBJ2-2, reads EAGVVQSPRYKIIEKKQPVAFWCNPISGHNTLYWYLQNLGQGPELLIRYENEEAVDDSQLPKDRFSAERLKGVDSTLKIQPAELGDSAVYLCASSLQGAGGELFFGEGSRLTVL.

J is TRBJ2-7 and V is TRBV5-6; D not resolved. CDR1 and CDR2 from the germline V gene are SGHDT and YYEEEE. This CDR3 comprises 12 residues. Trimming removed 1 base from V and 13 bases from J, with 15 bases in between. The CDR3 DNA reads TGTGCCAGCAGCTTGATAGGAGCAGCTTCCTACTTC. Amino acids: CASSLIGAASYF.

This chain links TRBV4-3 with TRBJ2-7, with TRBD1 matching over 10 bases. Germline CDR1 LGHNA, CDR2 YSLEER. V shed 1 base and J 3 bases; nucleotides not matched to a gene: 3. This CDR3 region has 15 residues. This chain's CDR3 is CASSQAWTGGYEQYF. CDR3 bases: TGCGCCAGCAGCCAAGCCTGGACAGGGGGCTACGAGCAGTACTTC.